This T cell receptor beta chain was sequenced in a study of cytomegalovirus exposure and HLA in healthy donors. General study findings and limits: Earlier analysis looked at TCR beta V segments, and most were productive about 90% or about 30% of the time. Presence/absence analysis assumed near-uniform sequencing depth across donors. Altogether, 150 or so TCR beta chains were recorded as cytomegalovirus-associated. When a later analysis compared HLA-associated TCR beta chains with equally common others, the HLA-associated chains turned out to be more clonally expanded and to have lower generation probabilities.

13 Jbeta primers and 60 Vbeta primers were used for the PCR. Method: immunoSEQ multiplex PCR; TCRdb's copy keeps in-frame clones and lacks some. The data show under 200,000 clones, around 69% seen once. A word on this clone: Its specificity is unknown.

The CDR3 spans 17 residues. Germline assignment: CDR1 SGHNT and CDR2 YENEEA. The trim removed 1 base at V and 7 bases at J, leaving 11 bases unmatched. The source material was PBMCs. The rearrangement joins TRBV11-3 to TRBJ2-1; 9 bases align to TRBD1. This TCR was recovered from a man between 60 and 70 years old in good health and CMV-seronegative. CDR3 region: CASSLAPRTGEANEQFF. In DNA form, the CDR3 reads TGTGCCAGCAGCTTAGCCCCCCGGACAGGGGAAGCAAATGAGCAGTTCTTC.